Below, one T cell receptor beta chain is given with its context. This sample was taken from a study of blood T cell repertoires in COVID-19. Turning to the study itself: In each case, the material was cDNA or gDNA derived from T cells, B-cell-depleted T cells, or PBMCs.

The assay was immunoSEQ multiplex PCR, and TCRdb's table has in-frame clones only and misses some. The sample lists 130,000 to 150,000 clones; 85% to 90% were seen once. The CDR3 has 15 residues. The V and J ends lost 4 bases and 3 bases, in that order; junction bases with no gene match: 5. Germline values: CDR1 LGHNA, CDR2 YNFKEQ. Sequencing input: peripheral blood. The source is a human donor in a cohort sampled during active COVID-19. The chain employs TRBV4-2 and TRBJ1-4; 7 bases agree with TRBD1. The CDR3 region is CASSRWTGPNEKLFF. In DNA form, the CDR3 reads TGTGCCAGCAGCCGATGGACAGGTCCTAATGAAAAACTGTTTTTT.